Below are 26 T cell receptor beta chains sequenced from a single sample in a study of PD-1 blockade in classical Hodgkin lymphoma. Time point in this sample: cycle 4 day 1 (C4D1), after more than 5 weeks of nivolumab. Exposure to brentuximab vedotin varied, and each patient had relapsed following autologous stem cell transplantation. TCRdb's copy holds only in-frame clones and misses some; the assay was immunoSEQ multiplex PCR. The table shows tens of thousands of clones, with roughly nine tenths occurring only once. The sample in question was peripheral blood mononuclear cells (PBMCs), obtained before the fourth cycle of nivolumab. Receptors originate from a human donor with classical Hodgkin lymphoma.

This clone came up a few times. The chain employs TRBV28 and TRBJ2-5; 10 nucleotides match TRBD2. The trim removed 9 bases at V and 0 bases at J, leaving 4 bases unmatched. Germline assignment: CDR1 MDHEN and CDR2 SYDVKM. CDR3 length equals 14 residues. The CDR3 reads CASRTSGNQETQYF. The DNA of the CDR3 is TGTGCCAGTAGGACTAGCGGAAACCAAGAGACCCAGTACTTC.

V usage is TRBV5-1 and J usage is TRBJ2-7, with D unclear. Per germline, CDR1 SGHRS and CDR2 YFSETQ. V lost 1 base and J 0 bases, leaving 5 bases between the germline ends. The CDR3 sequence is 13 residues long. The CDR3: CASSLPASYEQYF. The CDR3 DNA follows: TGCGCCAGCAGCTTGCCCGCCTCCTACGAGCAGTACTTC.

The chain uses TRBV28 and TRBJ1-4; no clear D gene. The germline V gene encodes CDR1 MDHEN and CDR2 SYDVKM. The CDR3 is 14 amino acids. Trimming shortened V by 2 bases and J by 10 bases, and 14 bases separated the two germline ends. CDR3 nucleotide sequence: TGTGCCAGCAGTTTAATGCGGAGGGAAGGAAAACTGTTTTTT. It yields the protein CASSLMRREGKLFF.

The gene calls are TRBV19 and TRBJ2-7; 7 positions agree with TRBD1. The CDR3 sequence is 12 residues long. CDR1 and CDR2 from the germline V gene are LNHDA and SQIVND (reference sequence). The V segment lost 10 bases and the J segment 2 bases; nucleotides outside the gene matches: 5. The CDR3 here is CATRQGPYEQYF. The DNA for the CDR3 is TGTGCCACCAGACAGGGACCCTACGAGCAGTACTTC.

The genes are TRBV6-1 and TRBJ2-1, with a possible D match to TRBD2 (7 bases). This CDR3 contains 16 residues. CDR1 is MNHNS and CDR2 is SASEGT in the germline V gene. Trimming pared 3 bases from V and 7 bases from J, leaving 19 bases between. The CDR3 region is CASSDVGQGRGNEQFF. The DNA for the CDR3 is TGTGCCAGCAGTGACGTTGGGCAGGGGCGGGGGAATGAGCAGTTCTTC.

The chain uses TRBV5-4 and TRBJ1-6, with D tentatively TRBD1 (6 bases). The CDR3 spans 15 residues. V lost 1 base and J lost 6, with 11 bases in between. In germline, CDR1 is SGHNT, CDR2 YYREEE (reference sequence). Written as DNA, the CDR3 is TGTGCCAGCAGCTTGCGGGGGCGCGGTAATTCACCCCTCCACTTT. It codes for CASSLRGRGNSPLHF.

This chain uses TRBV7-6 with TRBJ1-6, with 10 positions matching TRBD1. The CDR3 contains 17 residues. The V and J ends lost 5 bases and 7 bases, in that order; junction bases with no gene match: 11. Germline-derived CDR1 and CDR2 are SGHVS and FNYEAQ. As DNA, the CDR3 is TGTGCCAGCAGCGAATTACAACCGGGACAGGGGAATTCACCCCTCCACTTT. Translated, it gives CASSELQPGQGNSPLHF.

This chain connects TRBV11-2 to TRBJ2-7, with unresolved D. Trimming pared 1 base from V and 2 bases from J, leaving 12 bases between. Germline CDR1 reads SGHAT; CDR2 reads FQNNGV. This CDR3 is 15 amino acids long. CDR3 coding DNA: TGTGCCAGCAGCTTAGCCCGTGAGTTTCCCTACGAGCAGTACTTC. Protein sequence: CASSLAREFPYEQYF. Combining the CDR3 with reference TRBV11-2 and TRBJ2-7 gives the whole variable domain EAGVAQSPRYKIIEKRQSVAFWCNPISGHATLYWYQQILGQGPKLLIQFQNNGVVDDSQLPKDRFSAERLKGVDSTLKIQPAKLEDSAVYLCASSLAREFPYEQYFGPGTRLTVT.

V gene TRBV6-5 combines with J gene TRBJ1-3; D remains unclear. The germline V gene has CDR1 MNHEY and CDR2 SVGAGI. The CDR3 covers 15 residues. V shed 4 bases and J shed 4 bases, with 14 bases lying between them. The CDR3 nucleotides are TGTGCCAGCAGTTCCGATGGACTTGGAGGAAACACCATATATTTT. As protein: CASSSDGLGGNTIYF.

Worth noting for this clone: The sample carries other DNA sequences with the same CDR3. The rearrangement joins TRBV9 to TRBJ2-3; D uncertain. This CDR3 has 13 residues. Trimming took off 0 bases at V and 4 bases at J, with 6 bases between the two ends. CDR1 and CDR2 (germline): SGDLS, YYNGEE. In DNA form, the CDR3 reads TGTGCCAGCAGCGTAGGGCCACCAGATACGCAGTATTTT. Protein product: CASSVGPPDTQYF.

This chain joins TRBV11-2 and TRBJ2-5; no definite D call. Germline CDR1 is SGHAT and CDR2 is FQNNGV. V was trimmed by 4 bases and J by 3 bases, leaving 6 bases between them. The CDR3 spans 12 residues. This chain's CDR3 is CASSSWEETQYF. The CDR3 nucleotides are TGTGCCAGCAGCTCGTGGGAAGAGACCCAGTACTTC.

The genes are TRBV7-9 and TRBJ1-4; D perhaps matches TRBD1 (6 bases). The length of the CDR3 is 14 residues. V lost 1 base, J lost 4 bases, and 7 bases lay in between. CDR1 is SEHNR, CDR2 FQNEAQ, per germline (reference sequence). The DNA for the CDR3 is TGTGCCAGCAGCTTAGGGACAGATAATGAAAAACTGTTTTTT. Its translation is CASSLGTDNEKLFF.

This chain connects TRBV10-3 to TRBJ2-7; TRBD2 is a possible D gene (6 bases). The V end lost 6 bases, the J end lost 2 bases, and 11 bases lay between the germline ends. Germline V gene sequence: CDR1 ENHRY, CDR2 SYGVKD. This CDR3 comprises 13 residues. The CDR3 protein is CAISPGSTYEQYF. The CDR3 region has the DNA TGTGCCATCAGCCCCGGGAGCACCTACGAGCAGTACTTC.

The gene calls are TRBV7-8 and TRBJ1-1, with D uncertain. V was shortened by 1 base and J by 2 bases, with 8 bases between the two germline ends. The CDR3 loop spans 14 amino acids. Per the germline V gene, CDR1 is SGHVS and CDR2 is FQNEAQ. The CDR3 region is CASSLVNTNTEAFF. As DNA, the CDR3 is TGTGCCAGCAGCTTAGTTAACACCAACACTGAAGCTTTCTTT.

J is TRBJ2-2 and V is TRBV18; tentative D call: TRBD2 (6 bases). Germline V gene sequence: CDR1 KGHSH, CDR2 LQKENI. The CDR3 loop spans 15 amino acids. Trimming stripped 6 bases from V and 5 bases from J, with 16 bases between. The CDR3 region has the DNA TGTGCCAGCTCTCCCCCTCCGGGGAGGACCGGGGAGCTGTTTTTT. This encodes CASSPPPGRTGELFF.

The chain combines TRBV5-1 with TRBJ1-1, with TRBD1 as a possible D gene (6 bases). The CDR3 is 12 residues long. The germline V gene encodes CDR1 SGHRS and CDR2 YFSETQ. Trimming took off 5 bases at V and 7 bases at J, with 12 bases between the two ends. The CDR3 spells CASRTDRHEAFF. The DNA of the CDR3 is TGCGCCAGCAGAACTGACAGGCATGAAGCTTTCTTT. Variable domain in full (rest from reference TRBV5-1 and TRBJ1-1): KAGVTQTPRYLIKTRGQQVTLSCSPISGHRSVSWYQQTPGQGLQFLFEYFSETQRNKGNFPGRFSGRQFSNSRSEMNVSTLELGDSALYLCASRTDRHEAFFGQGTRLTVV.

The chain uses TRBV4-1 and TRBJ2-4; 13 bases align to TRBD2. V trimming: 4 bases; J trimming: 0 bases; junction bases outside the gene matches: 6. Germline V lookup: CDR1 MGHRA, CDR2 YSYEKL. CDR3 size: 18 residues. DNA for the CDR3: TGCGCCAGCAGCCCGGGACTAGCGGGGCCTCTAGCCAAAAACATTCAGTACTTC. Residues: CASSPGLAGPLAKNIQYF.

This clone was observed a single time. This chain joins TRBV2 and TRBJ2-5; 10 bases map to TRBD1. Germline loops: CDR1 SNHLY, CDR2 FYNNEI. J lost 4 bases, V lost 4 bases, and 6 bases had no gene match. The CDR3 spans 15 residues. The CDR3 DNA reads TGTGCCAGCAGTGGACGACAGGGGGCAGGAGAGACCCAGTACTTC. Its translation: CASSGRQGAGETQYF.

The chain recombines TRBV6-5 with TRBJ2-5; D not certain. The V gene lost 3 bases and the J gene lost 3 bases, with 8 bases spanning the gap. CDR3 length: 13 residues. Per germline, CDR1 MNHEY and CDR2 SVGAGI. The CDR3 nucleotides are TGTGCCAGCAGTTATACTCTGAAAGAGACCCAGTACTTC. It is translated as CASSYTLKETQYF.

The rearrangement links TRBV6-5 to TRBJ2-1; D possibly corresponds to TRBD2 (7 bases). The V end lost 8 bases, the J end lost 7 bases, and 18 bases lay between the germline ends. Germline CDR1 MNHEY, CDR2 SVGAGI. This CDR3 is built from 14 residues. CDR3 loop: CASRGALVVNEQFF. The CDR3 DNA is TGTGCCAGCCGGGGGGCCCTTGTGGTGAATGAGCAGTTCTTC.

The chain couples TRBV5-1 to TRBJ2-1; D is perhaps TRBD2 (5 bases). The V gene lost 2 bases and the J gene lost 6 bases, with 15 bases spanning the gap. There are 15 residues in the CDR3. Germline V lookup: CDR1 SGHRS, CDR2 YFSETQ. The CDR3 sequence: CASSLASPLVNEQFF. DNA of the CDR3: TGCGCCAGCAGCTTAGCTAGCCCCTTAGTCAATGAGCAGTTCTTC.

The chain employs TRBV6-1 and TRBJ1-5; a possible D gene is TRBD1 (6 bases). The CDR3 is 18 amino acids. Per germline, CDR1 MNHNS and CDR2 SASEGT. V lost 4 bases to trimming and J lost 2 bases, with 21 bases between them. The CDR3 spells CASSATGSGGGRNQPQHF. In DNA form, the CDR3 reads TGTGCCAGCAGTGCCACAGGGTCCGGGGGGGGACGCAATCAGCCCCAGCATTTT.

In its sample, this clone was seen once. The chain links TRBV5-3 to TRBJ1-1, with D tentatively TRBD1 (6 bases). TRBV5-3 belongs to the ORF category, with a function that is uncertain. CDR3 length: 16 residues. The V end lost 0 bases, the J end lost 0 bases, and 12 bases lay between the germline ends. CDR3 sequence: CARSLEGQVVNTEAFF. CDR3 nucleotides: TGTGCCAGAAGCTTGGAGGGACAAGTGGTGAACACTGAAGCTTTCTTT.

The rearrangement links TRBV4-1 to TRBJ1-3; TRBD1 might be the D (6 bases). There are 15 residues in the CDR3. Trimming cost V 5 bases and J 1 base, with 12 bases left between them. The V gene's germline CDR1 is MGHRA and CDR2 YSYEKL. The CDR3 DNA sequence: TGCGCCAGCAGCAAAGTACAGGGTTCTGGAAACACCATATATTTT. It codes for CASSKVQGSGNTIYF.

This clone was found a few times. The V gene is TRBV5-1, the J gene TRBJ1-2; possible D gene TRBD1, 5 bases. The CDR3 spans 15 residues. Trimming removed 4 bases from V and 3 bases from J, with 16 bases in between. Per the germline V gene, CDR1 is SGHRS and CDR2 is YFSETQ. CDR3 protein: CASSISRDRDYGYTF. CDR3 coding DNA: TGCGCCAGCAGCATTTCCAGGGATCGGGACTATGGCTACACCTTC.

CDR3 DNA: TGCAGCGTTGTTTGTGAAGCTTTCTTT. This sequence encodes CSVVCEAFF. The chain uses TRBV29-1 and TRBJ1-1; D is unclear. V lost 4 bases and J lost 7, with 4 bases in between. Germline CDR1 reads SQVTM; CDR2 reads ANQGSEA. CDR3 length equals 9 residues.